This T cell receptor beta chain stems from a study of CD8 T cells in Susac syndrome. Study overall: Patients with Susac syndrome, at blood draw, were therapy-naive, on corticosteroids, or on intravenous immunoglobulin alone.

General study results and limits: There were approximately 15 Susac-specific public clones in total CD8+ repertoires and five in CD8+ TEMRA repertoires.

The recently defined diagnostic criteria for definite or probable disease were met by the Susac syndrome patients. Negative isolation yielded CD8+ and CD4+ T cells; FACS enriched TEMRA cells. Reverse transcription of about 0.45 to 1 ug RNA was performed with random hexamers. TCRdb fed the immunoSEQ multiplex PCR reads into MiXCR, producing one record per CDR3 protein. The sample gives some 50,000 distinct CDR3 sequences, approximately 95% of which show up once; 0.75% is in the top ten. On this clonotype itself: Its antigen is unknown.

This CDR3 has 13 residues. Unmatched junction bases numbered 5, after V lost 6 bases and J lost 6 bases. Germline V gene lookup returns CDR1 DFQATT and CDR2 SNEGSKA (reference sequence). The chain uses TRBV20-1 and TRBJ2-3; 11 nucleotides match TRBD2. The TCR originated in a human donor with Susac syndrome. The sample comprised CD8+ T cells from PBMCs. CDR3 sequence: CSAISGGEDTQYF. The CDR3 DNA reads TGCAGTGCAATTAGCGGGGGGGAGGATACGCAGTATTTT.